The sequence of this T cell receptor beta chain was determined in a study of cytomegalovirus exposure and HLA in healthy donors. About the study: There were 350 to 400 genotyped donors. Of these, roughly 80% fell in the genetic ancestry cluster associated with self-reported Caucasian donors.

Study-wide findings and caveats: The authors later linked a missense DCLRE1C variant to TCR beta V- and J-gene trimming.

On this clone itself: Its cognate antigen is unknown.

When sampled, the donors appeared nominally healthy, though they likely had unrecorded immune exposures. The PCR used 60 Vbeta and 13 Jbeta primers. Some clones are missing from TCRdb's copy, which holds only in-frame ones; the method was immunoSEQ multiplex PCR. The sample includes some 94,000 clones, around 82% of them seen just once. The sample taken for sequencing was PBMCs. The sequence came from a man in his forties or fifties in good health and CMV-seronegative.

The CDR3 sequence is CASSPTWTIYGYTF. Here the CDR3 DNA reads TGTGCCAGCAGTCCCACATGGACAATTTATGGCTACACCTTC. The chain couples TRBV6-5 to TRBJ1-2, with D possibly matching TRBD1 (5 bases). Germline V gene sequence: CDR1 MNHEY, CDR2 SVGAGI. Trimming removed 5 bases from V and 5 bases from J, with 15 bases in between. The CDR3 contains 14 residues.